These T cell receptor beta chains were read from a single sample in a study of T cells after yellow fever vaccination. TCRdb ran MiXCR on the 5' RACE reads and lists one entry per CDR3 protein. Of fewer than 400,000 distinct CDR3 sequences listed, approximately 11% were seen once; the top ten hold 3.3%. The material was CD4+ T cells sorted from PBMCs, obtained 45 days after the yellow fever booster vaccination. These receptor sequences come from a man aged 18 to 35 who received the YFV17D yellow fever vaccine. CDR3s include the opening cysteine and the closing phenylalanine or tryptophan. A D gene is named only where the DNA matches it firmly. Size tells how often a clone was seen (once, few, many) or the class of an expanded clone, and some rows leave it out.

cdr3_aa cdr3_nt j_call clone_size cdr3_length d_call v_call
CSVERRVRREAFF TGCAGCGTCGAACGCAGGGTTAGGCGTGAAGCTTTCTTT TRBJ1-1 few 13 . TRBV29-1
CASSPSLRGGTDTQYF TGTGCCAGCAGCCCCTCTCTGCGGGGGGGCACAGATACGCAGTATTTT TRBJ2-3 many 16 TRBD2 TRBV7-9
CASSFTGVGNQPQHF TGTGCCAGCAGCTTTACAGGGGTCGGCAATCAGCCCCAGCATTTT TRBJ1-5 many 15 TRBD1 TRBV7-8
CSVRQSTDTQYF TGCAGCGTTCGGCAATCCACAGATACGCAGTATTTT TRBJ2-3 . 12 . TRBV29-1
CASSPPPGLLGQETQYF TGTGCCAGCAGTCCCCCCCCGGGACTCCTAGGGCAAGAGACCCAGTACTTC TRBJ2-5 . 17 . TRBV28
CASSRRGGYTDTQYF TGTGCCAGCAGCAGACGGGGGGGGTATACAGATACGCAGTATTTT TRBJ2-3 few 15 TRBD2 TRBV12-3/TRBV12-4
CASSYRQGSGELFF TGTGCCAGCAGCTACCGACAGGGCAGCGGGGAGCTGTTTTTT TRBJ2-2 many 14 TRBD1 TRBV7-9
CASRVSGGQQTQYF TGTGCCAGCCGAGTTTCGGGGGGCCAGCAGACCCAGTACTTC TRBJ2-5 few 14 . TRBV12-3/TRBV12-4
CASSIKTGQPFETIEAFF TGTGCCAGCAGCATCAAAACGGGACAGCCTTTTGAGACGATTGAAGCTTTCTTT TRBJ1-1 few 18 TRBD1 TRBV7-9
CASSQELGFTEAFF TGCGCCAGCAGCCAAGAGCTAGGGTTCACTGAAGCTTTCTTT TRBJ1-1 . 14 . TRBV4-1
CASSVPGTVYGYTF TGTGCCAGCAGCGTACCCGGGACAGTCTATGGCTACACCTTC TRBJ1-2 few 14 TRBD1 TRBV5-5
CASRQGLAGYEQYF TGCGCCAGCAGGCAAGGTCTAGCGGGCTACGAGCAGTACTTC TRBJ2-7 few 14 TRBD2 TRBV5-1
CASSWTGGRTDTQYF TGTGCCAGCAGTTGGACAGGGGGACGGACAGATACGCAGTATTTT TRBJ2-3 many 15 TRBD1 TRBV27
CASSRTPSGGEKLFF TGTGCCAGCAGCCGGACCCCGTCGGGTGGTGAAAAACTGTTTTTT TRBJ1-4 . 15 . TRBV6-1
CASSRSGQGGGNEQFF TGTGCCAGCAGCCGATCGGGACAGGGAGGAGGCAATGAGCAGTTCTTC TRBJ2-1 . 16 TRBD1 TRBV6-1
CASSPPGRSTEAFF TGTGCCAGCTCACCACCCGGACGGTCCACTGAAGCTTTCTTT TRBJ1-1 few 14 . TRBV18
CASSKSPTSVADTQYF TGTGCCAGCAGTAAGAGCCCGACTAGCGTCGCAGATACGCAGTATTTT TRBJ2-3 many 16 TRBD2 TRBV6-5
CATRRGKETQYF TGTGCCACCAGAAGGGGCAAAGAGACCCAGTACTTC TRBJ2-5 many 12 . TRBV12-3/TRBV12-4
CASSYAGGDNQPQHF TGTGCCAGCAGTTATGCAGGGGGAGACAATCAGCCCCAGCATTTT TRBJ1-5 . 15 TRBD1 TRBV6-6
CASSPRTLASVEQFF TGTGCCAGCAGCCCGAGGACTCTTGCGAGTGTTGAGCAGTTCTTC TRBJ2-1 few 15 . TRBV7-8
CASSRQGAAQPQHF TGTGCCAGCAGTCGACAGGGGGCAGCTCAGCCCCAGCATTTT TRBJ1-5 many 14 TRBD1 TRBV5-6
CSARDSSGRLSNYGYTF TGCAGTGCTAGAGATTCTTCGGGGCGGTTGTCTAACTATGGCTACACCTTC TRBJ1-2 few 17 . TRBV20-1
CASSWDNTDTQYF TGTGCCAGCAGTTGGGACAACACAGATACGCAGTATTTT TRBJ2-3 many 13 . TRBV6-5